This passage covers 23 T cell receptor beta chains from one sample sequenced in a study of cytomegalovirus exposure and HLA in healthy donors. With 60 Vbeta and 13 Jbeta primers, the PCR was carried out. Only in-frame clones appear in the TCRdb table, and some are missing; sequencing was by immunoSEQ multiplex PCR. The repertoire holds 170,000 or so clones, around 80% seen once, with 1.5% to 2.5% in the top ten. Sample: PBMCs. These receptors were collected from a man aged 18 to 29 in good health and CMV-seronegative.

A single count supports this clone. The rearrangement joins TRBV7-9 to TRBJ2-3, with 9 nucleotides matching TRBD1. This CDR3 spans 13 amino acids. V lost 8 bases, J lost 5 bases, and 5 bases stayed unmatched. Germline V gene data show CDR1 as SEHNR and CDR2 as FQNEAQ (reference sequence). The CDR3 reads CASGGQGLDTQYF. In nucleotides, the CDR3 is TGTGCCAGCGGCGGACAGGGGTTAGATACGCAGTATTTT.

As concerns this clone: At one boundary the junction diverges from the germline segment, which might be a read error. The rearrangement uses TRBV28 and TRBJ2-2, with D perhaps TRBD1 (6 bases). The germline CDR1 and CDR2 sequences are MDHEN and SYDVKM. The CDR3 is 15 amino acids. The CDR3 region is CASGLTPGETGELFF. CDR3 DNA: TGTGCCAGCGGTTTGACTCCAGGGGAAACCGGGGAGCTGTTTTTT.

This clone was seen a handful of times. This chain links TRBV7-2 with TRBJ2-1; 7 nucleotides agree with TRBD2. Trimming at V came to 4 bases and at J to 1 base, leaving 4 bases not matched to a gene. Germline loops: CDR1 SGHTA, CDR2 FQGNSA. The CDR3 is made up of 15 amino acids. CDR3 sequence: CASSWGGGSYNEQFF. CDR3 DNA sequence: TGTGCCAGCAGCTGGGGGGGTGGTTCCTACAATGAGCAGTTCTTC.

The chain couples TRBV18 to TRBJ1-5; D remains unclear. This CDR3 has 13 amino acids. Germline CDR1 KGHSH, CDR2 LQKENI. Trimming left V 6 bases short and J 0 bases short, with 6 bases between. The CDR3 here is CASSRDSNQPQHF. As DNA, the CDR3 is TGTGCCAGCTCCCGGGATAGCAATCAGCCCCAGCATTTT.

The J gene is TRBJ1-1, the V gene TRBV15, with D possibly being TRBD1 (6 bases). The CDR3 has 13 amino acids. V shed 2 bases and J shed 3 bases, with 7 bases lying between them. Germline V gene sequence: CDR1 LNHNV, CDR2 YYDKDF (reference sequence). The CDR3 sequence is CATSRNRDTEAFF. In DNA, the CDR3 is TGTGCCACCAGCAGAAACAGGGACACTGAAGCTTTCTTT.

This clone has just one count. The chain employs TRBV27 and TRBJ2-7, with a tentative D call TRBD1 (7 bases). Looked up from germline, CDR1 is MNHEY and CDR2 is SMNVEV (reference sequence). Trimming shortened V by 3 bases and J by 7 bases, and 13 bases separated the two germline ends. The CDR3 is 13 amino acids. This chain's CDR3 is CASSFEGAGEQYF. CDR3 nucleotide sequence: TGTGCCAGCAGTTTTGAGGGGGCGGGGGAGCAGTACTTC.

The V and J genes are TRBV5-1 and TRBJ2-3, with a possible D match to TRBD2 (5 bases). Trimming removed 3 bases at V and 2 bases at J, with 10 bases between. Germline V CDR1 and CDR2: SGHRS, YFSETQ. The CDR3 consists of 14 residues. CDR3: CASSSGLDTDTQYF. For the CDR3, the DNA is TGCGCCAGCAGCTCAGGACTTGACACAGATACGCAGTATTTT.

The J gene is TRBJ2-3, the V gene TRBV7-2; tentative D call: TRBD1 (5 bases). V was cut by 1 base and J by 5 bases, with 16 bases left in between. There are 16 residues in the CDR3. The germline V gene has CDR1 SGHTA and CDR2 FQGNSA. CDR3 region: CASSLGPASDRDTQYF. CDR3 nucleotides: TGTGCCAGCAGCTTAGGGCCAGCCTCCGACAGAGATACGCAGTATTTT.

The rearrangement uses TRBV7-8 and TRBJ2-3, with TRBD1 matching 7 bases. The CDR3 extends over 14 amino acids. The ends lost 5 bases at V and 5 bases at J; junction bases unmatched: 7. In germline, CDR1 is SGHVS, CDR2 FQNEAQ. DNA for the CDR3: TGTGCCAGCAGCCCCGGTGCAGGGGGAGATACGCAGTATTTT. Translating it yields CASSPGAGGDTQYF.

The genes are TRBV5-1 and TRBJ2-2; the match to TRBD1 covers 7 bases. V gave up 4 bases and J gave up 6 bases; unmatched junction bases: 9. The V gene's germline CDR1 is SGHRS and CDR2 YFSETQ. This CDR3 is built from 15 residues. Here the CDR3 DNA reads TGCGCCAGCAGCCATTTCGACAGGGTGGCCGGGGAGCTGTTTTTT. The encoded protein is CASSHFDRVAGELFF.

V gene TRBV19 combines with J gene TRBJ1-2; D is perhaps TRBD1 (5 bases). Germline V CDR1 and CDR2: LNHDA, SQIVND (reference sequence). The CDR3 contains 15 residues. Trimming stripped 2 bases from V and 6 bases from J, with 16 bases between. As DNA, the CDR3 is TGTGCCAGTAGTATATCCGCAGGGATAGAGGATGGCTACACCTTC. Translating it yields CASSISAGIEDGYTF.

Turning to this clone: Different DNA sequences within this sample yield the same CDR3. V is TRBV27 and J is TRBJ2-5; 8 bases line up with TRBD2. Trimming at V came to 4 bases and at J to 2 bases, leaving 6 bases not matched to a gene. The CDR3 consists of 15 residues. Germline loops: CDR1 MNHEY, CDR2 SMNVEV (reference sequence). In DNA form, the CDR3 reads TGTGCCAGCAGTTCGGGACTAGTGGGACAAGAGACCCAGTACTTC. It yields the protein CASSSGLVGQETQYF.

The V call is TRBV10-3, the J call TRBJ2-7, with 10 bases lining up with TRBD1. The CDR3 contains 18 residues. The trim removed 2 bases at V and 9 bases at J, leaving 19 bases unmatched. Germline loops: CDR1 ENHRY, CDR2 SYGVKD. CDR3: CAISEVGGLTGGASGQYF. The CDR3 DNA is TGTGCCATCAGTGAGGTAGGGGGATTGACAGGGGGCGCATCTGGGCAGTACTTC.

The gene calls are TRBV7-9 and TRBJ1-1, with a tentative D call TRBD1 (5 bases). CDR1 is SEHNR, CDR2 FQNEAQ, per germline (reference sequence). V lost 5 bases to trimming and J lost 0 bases, with 7 bases between them. The CDR3 covers 13 residues. The CDR3 DNA reads as TGTGCCAGCAGCCGACAGTTGAACACTGAAGCTTTCTTT. Translating gives CASSRQLNTEAFF. Full variable domain (remainder filled in from reference TRBV7-9 and TRBJ1-1): DTGVSQNPRHKITKRGQNVTFRCDPISEHNRLYWYRQTLGQGPEFLTYFQNEAQLEKSRLLSDRFSAERPKGSFSTLEIQRTEQGDSAMYLCASSRQLNTEAFFGQGTRLTVV.

This chain uses TRBV29-1 with TRBJ2-7; TRBD2 matches at 13 bases. Losses at the gene ends were 5 bases for V and 4 bases for J; bases not matched to a gene: 5. The CDR3 is 14 amino acids. Per germline, CDR1 SQVTM and CDR2 ANQGSEA. The CDR3 is CSVQPGLAGYEQYF. The DNA for the CDR3 is TGCAGCGTTCAACCGGGACTAGCGGGATACGAGCAGTACTTC.

The chain recombines TRBV18 with TRBJ2-5, with D tentatively TRBD2 (6 bases). Germline V gene data show CDR1 as KGHSH and CDR2 as LQKENI. The CDR3 extends over 12 amino acids. V shed 6 bases and J shed 4 bases, with 9 bases lying between them. The CDR3 spells CASSGGGETQYF. CDR3 nucleotide sequence: TGTGCCAGCTCCGGGGGTGGAGAGACCCAGTACTTC. Variable domain in full (rest from reference TRBV18 and TRBJ2-5): NAGVMQNPRHLVRRRGQEARLRCSPMKGHSHVYWYRQLPEEGLKFMVYLQKENIIDESGMPKERFSAEFPKEGPSILRIQQVVRGDSAAYFCASSGGGETQYFGPGTRLLVL.

The sample holds a few counts of this clone. The chain employs TRBV5-8 and TRBJ2-7; 8 positions match TRBD1. With 5 bases clipped from V and 2 bases from J, the junction kept 9 bases outside the gene matches. The CDR3 sequence is 15 residues long. Germline CDR1 SGHTS, CDR2 YDEGEE. DNA of the CDR3: TGTGCCAGCAGTTATGCGCGACAGGGGCCCTACGAGCAGTACTTC. Translation: CASSYARQGPYEQYF.

The chain carries TRBV10-3 and TRBJ1-1; D uncertain. Germline V gives CDR1 ENHRY, CDR2 SYGVKD. The CDR3 loop spans 11 amino acids. Trimming shortened V by 8 bases and J by 4 bases, and 8 bases separated the two germline ends. The CDR3 loop reads CAIGGTTEAFF. Written as DNA, the CDR3 is TGTGCCATCGGCGGAACCACTGAAGCTTTCTTT.

The chain is built from TRBV4-1 and TRBJ2-1; 8 nucleotides match TRBD1. The CDR3 extends over 18 amino acids. The ends lost 1 base at V and 9 bases at J; junction bases unmatched: 17. Germline V gene sequence: CDR1 MGHRA, CDR2 YSYEKL. The chain's CDR3 is CASSQVPPEGQASGEQFF. The CDR3 DNA is TGCGCCAGCAGCCAAGTCCCTCCCGAGGGACAGGCATCGGGTGAGCAGTTCTTC.

This clone has only one observation. This chain uses TRBV6-6 with TRBJ2-7; tentative D call: TRBD1 (6 bases). This CDR3 spans 14 amino acids. Trimming removed 3 bases from V and 2 bases from J, with 11 bases in between. Germline V gene sequence: CDR1 MNHNY, CDR2 SVGAGI (reference sequence). The CDR3 loop is CASSYPGTPYEQYF. The CDR3 DNA reads TGTGCCAGCAGTTATCCCGGGACACCCTACGAGCAGTACTTC.

The chain has TRBV11-2 and TRBJ1-4; TRBD1 might be the D (5 bases). This CDR3 comprises 14 residues. Germline V lookup: CDR1 SGHAT, CDR2 FQNNGV. Trimming shortened V by 6 bases and J by 6 bases, and 14 bases separated the two germline ends. DNA for the CDR3: TGTGCCAGCAGAAAGGAACGGGGGGATGAAAAACTGTTTTTT. This codes for CASRKERGDEKLFF. Full variable domain (rest looked up from reference TRBV11-2 and TRBJ1-4): EAGVAQSPRYKIIEKRQSVAFWCNPISGHATLYWYQQILGQGPKLLIQFQNNGVVDDSQLPKDRFSAERLKGVDSTLKIQPAKLEDSAVYLCASRKERGDEKLFFGSGTQLSVL.

The J gene is TRBJ2-5, the V gene TRBV19, with D possibly TRBD1 on 6 matching bases. Germline-derived CDR1 and CDR2 are LNHDA and SQIVND (reference sequence). This CDR3 region has 13 residues. Trimming pared 6 bases from V and 2 bases from J, leaving 10 bases between. CDR3 DNA sequence: TGTGCCAGTAGGAAACAGGGACAAGAGACCCAGTACTTC. Its protein is CASRKQGQETQYF.

V gene TRBV7-2 combines with J gene TRBJ2-2; no clear D. The CDR3 runs to 14 residues. CDR1 is SGHTA, CDR2 FQGNSA, per germline. Trimming left V 1 base short and J 6 bases short, with 9 bases between. The CDR3 DNA is TGTGCCAGCAGCTTAGACGTTTCGGCCGGGGAGCTGTTTTTT. This sequence encodes CASSLDVSAGELFF.